Each of the 28 T cell receptor beta chains below was sequenced from the same sample in a study of shared clonotypes between healthy human individuals. Assay: immunoSEQ multiplex PCR; the TCRdb copy retains only in-frame clones and omits some. The data show millions of clones, with 93% seen just once and 1.7% held by the top ten. Only CD45RO-negative cells positively selected for CCR7 counted as naive CD8 cells, so terminally differentiated effector memory CD45RA+ cells were excluded. The material sequenced was naive CD8+ T cells from PBMCs. These receptors all stem from a man between 18 and 29 years old in good health. Some clones in this sample may be carry-over from other donors' samples.

The chain employs TRBV7-6 and TRBJ2-5, with no clear D. Deletions cut 0 bases from V and 5 bases from J, with 10 bases between. The CDR3 runs 14 residues. Looked up from germline, CDR1 is SGHVS and CDR2 is FNYEAQ. CDR3 nucleotides: TGTGCCAGCAGCTTAGCGCAAGGTTGGGAGACCCAGTACTTC. Translation: CASSLAQGWETQYF.

The V call is TRBV4-3, the J call TRBJ2-5, with 8 nucleotides matching TRBD1. Unmatched junction bases numbered 2, after V lost 4 bases and J lost 4 bases. Per germline, CDR1 LGHNA and CDR2 YSLEER. The CDR3 consists of 13 residues. This chain's CDR3 is CASSPDRVETQYF. The CDR3 DNA reads as TGCGCCAGCAGCCCGGACAGGGTAGAGACCCAGTACTTC.

V and J are TRBV14 and TRBJ2-7; D gene uncertain. Germline V gene data show CDR1 as SGHDN and CDR2 as FVKESK. The CDR3 contains 14 residues. Trimming took off 4 bases at V and 5 bases at J, with 15 bases between the two ends. CDR3 in amino acids: CASSPNLPPDEQYF. CDR3 bases: TGTGCCAGCAGCCCCAATCTGCCTCCGGACGAGCAGTACTTC.

This chain links TRBV28 with TRBJ2-7; unclear D gene. The CDR3 is 13 amino acids. Germline CDR1 is MDHEN and CDR2 is SYDVKM. Trimming cost V 5 bases and J 5 bases, with 13 bases left between them. CDR3 in amino acids: CASSPQISNEQYF. The CDR3 DNA reads TGTGCCAGCAGTCCCCAGATTAGTAACGAGCAGTACTTC.

The CDR3 region has the DNA TGTGCCAGCAGTGAAGGGGTAGGGTTCAACAATGAGCAGTTCTTC. It codes for CASSEGVGFNNEQFF. The genes are TRBV2 and TRBJ2-1; D not certain. Germline assignment: CDR1 SNHLY and CDR2 FYNNEI. This CDR3 is 15 amino acids long. The ends were cut back, 1 base at V and 5 bases at J, with 12 bases in the middle.

The chain links TRBV6-6 to TRBJ2-1; D perhaps matches TRBD2 (6 bases). V dropped 6 bases and J dropped 8 bases, with 11 bases sitting between them. Germline V CDR1 and CDR2: MNHNY, SVGAGI (reference sequence). This CDR3 contains 12 residues. CDR3 sequence reads: CASRREFDEQFF. The CDR3 DNA reads TGTGCCAGCAGACGGGAGTTCGATGAGCAGTTCTTC.

The chain carries TRBV5-4 and TRBJ1-1; tentative D call: TRBD1 (6 bases). V was cut by 0 bases and J by 1 base, with 10 bases left in between. The CDR3 covers 15 residues. The germline CDR1 and CDR2 sequences are SGHNT and YYREEE (reference sequence). The CDR3 is CASSLGGGQNTEAFF. In DNA, the CDR3 is TGTGCCAGCAGCTTGGGAGGGGGACAGAACACTGAAGCTTTCTTT.

In DNA form, the CDR3 reads TGTGCCAGCAGTTCCGACAGGGGCAATCAGCCCCAGCATTTT. Its translation is CASSSDRGNQPQHF. The genes are TRBV28 and TRBJ1-5; 7 nucleotides match TRBD1. The CDR3 extends over 14 amino acids. V trimming: 4 bases; J trimming: 2 bases; junction bases outside the gene matches: 2. Per germline, CDR1 MDHEN and CDR2 SYDVKM.

This clone was observed a handful of times. The rearrangement joins TRBV7-2 to TRBJ1-2, with D maybe TRBD1 (5 bases). The V and J ends lost 5 bases and 12 bases respectively, with 19 bases between them. The CDR3 has 13 residues. Germline loops: CDR1 SGHTA, CDR2 FQGNSA. The DNA of the CDR3 is TGTGCCAGCAGCCTCTTGGGGCAGGGCTCGCACACCTTC. Its translation: CASSLLGQGSHTF.

This chain joins TRBV4-2 and TRBJ1-2; 8 nucleotides line up with TRBD1. The CDR3 is made up of 16 amino acids. V was pared by 0 bases and J by 7 bases, with 10 bases of the junction left unmatched. Germline CDR1 reads LGHNA; CDR2 reads YNFKEQ. The CDR3 DNA reads as TGTGCCAGCAGCCAAGAGGTGGACAGGGTGAGTCGTGGCTACACCTTC. Residues: CASSQEVDRVSRGYTF.

The chain employs TRBV7-9 and TRBJ1-2; D may be TRBD1 (5 bases). Germline assignment: CDR1 SEHNR and CDR2 FQNEAQ (reference sequence). The CDR3 length is 14 residues. Trimming left V 0 bases short and J 8 bases short, with 13 bases between. DNA of the CDR3: TGTGCCAGCAGCTTAGCTGGAAGGGGAGAGGGCTACACCTTC. This codes for CASSLAGRGEGYTF. Together with reference TRBV7-9 and TRBJ1-2, the CDR3 gives the full variable domain: DTGVSQNPRHKITKRGQNVTFRCDPISEHNRLYWYRQTLGQGPEFLTYFQNEAQLEKSRLLSDRFSAERPKGSFSTLEIQRTEQGDSAMYLCASSLAGRGEGYTFGSGTRLTVV.

This sequence joins TRBV7-9 and TRBJ1-2; the D is unclear. The germline V gene encodes CDR1 SEHNR and CDR2 FQNEAQ (reference sequence). CDR3 length: 14 residues. V shed 1 base and J shed 8 bases, with 14 bases lying between them. CDR3 sequence: CASSLGTSPEGYTF. The CDR3 nucleotides are TGTGCCAGCAGCTTAGGGACCTCTCCGGAAGGCTACACCTTC.

The chain employs TRBV7-6 and TRBJ2-1, with D possibly being TRBD2 (6 bases). V lost 5 bases and J lost 9, with 20 bases in between. Per the germline V gene, CDR1 is SGHVS and CDR2 is FNYEAQ. The CDR3 totals 15 residues. CDR3 bases: TGTGCCAGCAGCGCCCGGGACTCACTCATGGGTGAGCAGTTCTTC. Translating it yields CASSARDSLMGEQFF.

The rearrangement links TRBV6-5 to TRBJ2-7; possibly TRBD1 or TRBD2 for D (6 bases each). Between the trimmed V and J ends, which lost 3 bases and 4 bases, there was a span of 13 bases. The CDR3 is made up of 14 amino acids. Germline CDR1 and CDR2: MNHEY and SVGAGI. CDR3 bases: TGTGCCAGCAGTTATGCCCCGGGGGCTTACGAGCAGTACTTC. Its translation: CASSYAPGAYEQYF.

CDR3 sequence reads: CASKGDSNYGYTF. The DNA for the CDR3 is TGTGCCAGCAAAGGGGACTCTAACTATGGCTACACCTTC. This chain uses TRBV25-1 with TRBJ1-2; maybe TRBD1 (5 bases). The CDR3 totals 13 residues. Germline V lookup: CDR1 MGHDK, CDR2 SYGVNS. The V end was cut by 7 bases, the J end by 0 bases, with 9 bases between.

The genes are TRBV7-8 and TRBJ1-2; D uncertain. This CDR3 contains 12 residues. Trimming pared 1 base from V and 7 bases from J, leaving 7 bases between. The germline gives CDR1 SGHVS, CDR2 FQNEAQ. Here the CDR3 DNA reads TGTGCCAGCAGCTTAGACGTCTTTGGCTACACCTTC. Protein sequence: CASSLDVFGYTF.

The chain combines TRBV9 with TRBJ2-3; 7 bases line up with TRBD1. Germline V lookup: CDR1 SGDLS, CDR2 YYNGEE. The CDR3 is 16 residues long. Germline trimming cut 4 bases from V and 2 bases from J; bases unmatched to any gene: 10. The CDR3: CASSLSTGQFTDTQYF. In nucleotides, the CDR3 is TGTGCCAGCAGCCTCTCAACGGGACAGTTCACAGATACGCAGTATTTT.

The chain links TRBV6-5 to TRBJ2-7, with TRBD2 identical over 10 bases. This CDR3 comprises 14 residues. J was trimmed by 6 bases and V by 6 bases; bases with no gene match: 8. Germline V gives CDR1 MNHEY, CDR2 SVGAGI. CDR3 nucleotides: TGTGCCAGCAGCCCTGGGCTAGCGGGAGCCGAGCAGTACTTC. As protein: CASSPGLAGAEQYF.

The chain carries TRBV5-1 and TRBJ2-7; tentative D call: TRBD1 (6 bases). V gave up 4 bases and J gave up 3 bases, with 17 bases separating them. The CDR3 is made up of 15 amino acids. In germline, CDR1 is SGHRS, CDR2 YFSETQ. The CDR3 DNA sequence: TGCGCCAGCAGCGCGGAGCCCGGGACACACTACGAGCAGTACTTC. This translates into CASSAEPGTHYEQYF.

In the case of this clone: This same CDR3 is encoded by further DNA sequences in the sample. The J gene is TRBJ2-1, the V gene TRBV7-9, with unresolved D. The CDR3 has 14 residues. Germline CDR1 SEHNR, CDR2 FQNEAQ (reference sequence). V lost 5 bases to trimming and J lost 0 bases, with 8 bases between them. The CDR3 DNA reads TGTGCCAGCAGCCCGACAAGCTCCTACAATGAGCAGTTCTTC. Residues: CASSPTSSYNEQFF.

The rearrangement links TRBV6-6 to TRBJ1-3, with D maybe TRBD1 (6 bases). The germline V gene has CDR1 MNHNY and CDR2 SVGAGI (reference sequence). CDR3 length: 16 amino acids. Trimming left V 0 bases short and J 6 bases short, with 15 bases between. Here the CDR3 DNA reads TGTGCCAGCAGTTACTCGATGGGGGGGGGCGCAAACACCATATATTTT. Residues: CASSYSMGGGANTIYF.

The V and J genes are TRBV18 and TRBJ1-2; no reliable D call. CDR3 size: 16 residues. V shed 2 bases and J shed 0 bases, with 13 bases lying between them. Per germline, CDR1 KGHSH and CDR2 LQKENI. DNA of the CDR3: TGTGCCAGCTCACCAGGGAGCACTCGAGCTAACTATGGCTACACCTTC. Translation: CASSPGSTRANYGYTF.

The chain carries TRBV30 and TRBJ2-1; 7 bases match TRBD1. J lost 6 bases, V lost 0 bases, and 8 bases had no gene match. Germline V gene sequence: CDR1 GTSNPN, CDR2 SVGIG (reference sequence). The CDR3 is 15 residues long. CDR3 region: CAWSVLIDRVNEQFF. The CDR3 DNA reads as TGTGCCTGGAGTGTACTGATAGACAGGGTCAATGAGCAGTTCTTC.

The chain links TRBV4-2 to TRBJ2-1; 10 bases are shared with TRBD2. Per germline, CDR1 LGHNA and CDR2 YNFKEQ. The CDR3 runs to 19 residues. The V and J ends lost 0 bases and 6 bases, in that order; junction bases with no gene match: 14. CDR3 DNA: TGTGCCAGCAGCCAAGATTTCGCAGCGGGAGGGCCTAGGGGCAATGAGCAGTTCTTC. As protein: CASSQDFAAGGPRGNEQFF.

Here the CDR3 DNA reads TGCGCCAGCTTGGACAGGGCGTCGCGGGAGACCCAGTACTTC. It translates to CASLDRASRETQYF. V usage is TRBV10-2 and J usage is TRBJ2-5; 8 bases map to TRBD1. There are 14 residues in the CDR3. V dropped 8 bases and J dropped 5; count of bases not matched to a gene: 10. Germline V CDR1 and CDR2: WSHSY, SAAADI.

The chain uses TRBV9 and TRBJ2-3, with D tentatively TRBD2 (5 bases). From germline, CDR1 is SGDLS and CDR2 YYNGEE. There are 16 residues in the CDR3. V was shortened by 4 bases and J by 6 bases, with 21 bases between the two germline ends. The CDR3 region has the DNA TGTGCCAGCAGCCCTCCCCGTGGCGGGTTTGGGGATACGCAGTATTTT. Protein product: CASSPPRGGFGDTQYF.

This chain links TRBV4-1 with TRBJ2-1, with TRBD2 matching over 8 bases. The CDR3 spans 16 residues. The germline CDR1 and CDR2 sequences are MGHRA and YSYEKL. V shed 1 base, J shed 5 bases, and the junction held 7 bases outside the gene matches. The CDR3 DNA reads as TGCGCCAGCAGCCAAGTGGAACTAGCGGACCACAATGAGCAGTTCTTC. Protein: CASSQVELADHNEQFF.

With regard to this clone: Within the sample, other DNA sequences also encode this same CDR3. The chain uses TRBV28 and TRBJ1-1; D is ambiguous. The germline gives CDR1 MDHEN, CDR2 SYDVKM. V dropped 5 bases and J dropped 4 bases, with 11 bases sitting between them. This CDR3 has 13 residues. The CDR3 DNA sequence: TGTGCCAGCAGTCAGGTACGAGGCACTGAAGCTTTCTTT. Encoded protein: CASSQVRGTEAFF.